The rows below give T cell receptor beta chains drawn from one sample of a study of Graves' ophthalmopathy and Graves' hyperthyroidism. TCRdb used MiXCR to reprocess the multiplex PCR reads, holding one entry per CDR3 protein. The profile shows about 180,000 distinct CDR3 sequences, roughly 37% of them singletons. Sequencing input: peripheral blood. These receptors came from a woman in her thirties or forties with Graves' ophthalmopathy. Both conserved end residues are part of each CDR3. D genes are given only for firm matches. Clone size is stated in some rows and not others, as once, few, many or a class when expanded.

d_gene | abundance | j_gene | v_gene | CDR3aa | CDR3nt
. | . | TRBJ1-1 | TRBV6-5 | CASSYSLGLGAFF | TGTGCCAGCAGTTACTCGTTGGGACTGGGAGCTTTCTTT
TRBD1 | many | TRBJ2-7 | TRBV29-1 | CSGGTGAYEQYF | TGCAGCGGGGGGACAGGAGCCTACGAGCAGTACTTC
. | . | TRBJ2-7 | TRBV20-1 | CSAFGYEQYF | TGCAGTGCTTTTGGCTACGAGCAGTACTTC
. | many | TRBJ1-5 | TRBV12-3/TRBV12-4 | CASSSNPGQPQHF | TGTGCCAGCAGTTCTAACCCGGGACAGCCCCAGCATTTT
. | . | TRBJ2-5 | TRBV19 | CASTQGETQYF | TGTGCCAGTACACAGGGAGAGACCCAGTACTTC
TRBD1 | many | TRBJ2-5 | TRBV11-3 | CASSTGQALGNQETQYF | TGTGCCAGCAGCACGGGACAGGCTTTGGGGAACCAAGAGACCCAGTACTTC
. | many | TRBJ2-7 | TRBV7-2 | CASMRAGLNEQYF | TGTGCCAGCATGAGGGCAGGGTTGAACGAGCAGTACTTC
. | many | TRBJ1-6 | TRBV6-2/TRBV6-3 | CASSVYGSPLHF | TGTGCCAGCAGTGTCTACGGATCACCCCTCCACTTT
TRBD2 | . | TRBJ2-5 | TRBV7-2 | CASSVGTSGETQYF | TGTGCCAGCAGCGTAGGGACTAGCGGGGAGACCCAGTACTTC
. | many | TRBJ1-2 | TRBV18 | CASSAIQDGYTF | TGTGCCAGCTCTGCCATTCAGGATGGCTACACCTTC
TRBD1 | once | TRBJ1-2 | TRBV29-1 | CSVGVGDRFSYTF | TGCAGCGTTGGGGTGGGGGACAGATTTAGCTACACCTTC
. | many | TRBJ2-5 | TRBV7-3 | CASSLKQGLGETQYF | TGTGCCAGCAGCTTAAAGCAGGGTTTGGGAGAGACCCAGTACTTC
TRBD1 | many | TRBJ1-2 | TRBV29-1 | CSAGTVFGGTF | TGCAGCGCTGGGACAGTATTTGGTGGCACCTTC
. | many | TRBJ2-5 | TRBV29-1 | CSVRTPRGETQYF | TGCAGCGTAAGGACTCCCCGCGGGGAGACCCAGTACTTC
. | many | TRBJ2-5 | TRBV12-3/TRBV12-4 | CASRKGHIQETQYF | TGTGCCAGCAGGAAAGGACACATCCAAGAGACCCAGTACTTC
. | . | TRBJ1-2 | TRBV6-1 | CASSESPFGRGYTF | TGTGCCAGCAGTGAGTCCCCGTTTGGTCGGGGCTACACCTTC
. | many | TRBJ1-6 | TRBV12-3/TRBV12-4 | CASSPREGTNSPLHF | TGTGCCAGCAGCCCCAGGGAGGGGACCAATTCACCCCTCCACTTT
TRBD1 | many | TRBJ1-6 | TRBV12-3/TRBV12-4 | CASSLGSRGGYNSPLHF | TGTGCCAGCAGTTTAGGCTCCAGGGGGGGATATAATTCACCCCTCCACTTT
. | many | TRBJ2-5 | TRBV6-2/TRBV6-3 | CASSYSEGWGETQYF | TGTGCCAGCAGTTACTCGGAGGGTTGGGGCGAGACCCAGTACTTC
. | . | TRBJ1-1 | TRBV19 | CASKLHRENTEAFF | TGTGCCAGCAAGCTACACCGTGAGAACACTGAAGCTTTCTTT
TRBD1 | many | TRBJ2-7 | TRBV6-5 | CASSATGTGRDEQYF | TGTGCCAGCAGCGCCACCGGGACAGGTCGGGACGAGCAGTACTTC
. | many | TRBJ2-2 | TRBV7-8 | CASSLAQMGGTGELFF | TGTGCCAGCAGCTTAGCACAGATGGGGGGCACCGGGGAGCTGTTTTTT
. | many | TRBJ1-5 | TRBV6-1 | CASSGVPGQPQHF | TGTGCCAGCAGTGGGGTACCTGGACAGCCCCAGCATTTT
. | once | TRBJ2-7 | TRBV6-2/TRBV6-3 | CASSRPSSYEQYF | TGTGCCAGCAGCAGACCTAGCTCCTACGAGCAGTACTTC
TRBD1 | . | TRBJ2-7 | TRBV6-1 | CASSPDRGSNEQYF | TGTGCCAGCAGCCCGGACAGGGGGTCCAACGAGCAGTACTTC
. | once | TRBJ2-7 | TRBV6-1 | CASSESAGTPLYEQYF | TGTGCCAGCAGTGAGTCGGCGGGGACACCCCTCTACGAGCAGTACTTC
. | . | TRBJ1-1 | TRBV6-1 | CASSESLWGLNTEAFF | TGTGCCAGCAGTGAATCCCTCTGGGGGTTGAACACTGAAGCTTTCTTT
TRBD1 | . | TRBJ2-5 | TRBV19 | CASTLDRGHMETQYF | TGTGCCAGTACTTTGGACAGGGGGCATATGGAGACCCAGTACTTC
TRBD1 | many | TRBJ2-2 | TRBV9 | CASSPGTGAGTGELFF | TGTGCCAGCAGCCCGGGGACAGGCGCGGGGACCGGGGAGCTGTTTTTT
. | . | TRBJ2-7 | TRBV7-2 | CASSFAAGRAYEQYF | TGTGCCAGCAGCTTTGCGGCGGGAAGGGCCTACGAGCAGTACTTC
. | many | TRBJ1-5 | TRBV19 | CASSSLRETYSNQPQHF | TGTGCCAGTAGTAGCCTCAGGGAAACTTATAGCAATCAGCCCCAGCATTTT
. | many | TRBJ2-2 | TRBV6-2/TRBV6-3 | CATALRGNTGELFF | TGTGCCACCGCTCTCAGAGGGAACACCGGGGAGCTGTTTTTT
. | few | TRBJ1-1 | TRBV11-2 | CASSLEPGSEAFF | TGTGCCAGCAGCTTAGAGCCCGGGAGTGAAGCTTTCTTT
. | . | TRBJ1-6 | TRBV6-1 | CASSRLQGGESPLHF | TGTGCCAGCAGTCGATTGCAGGGTGGGGAGTCGCCCCTCCACTTT
TRBD1 | many | TRBJ2-2 | TRBV19 | CASSKTGYTGELFF | TGTGCCAGTAGTAAGACAGGGTACACCGGGGAGCTGTTTTTT
TRBD1 | many | TRBJ1-5 | TRBV12-3/TRBV12-4 | CASKAGQDNQPQHF | TGTGCCAGCAAGGCGGGACAGGACAATCAGCCCCAGCATTTT
. | . | TRBJ2-7 | TRBV28 | CASSSPASHEQYF | TGTGCCAGCAGTTCCCCTGCTAGCCACGAGCAGTACTTC